This TCR beta chain was sequenced during a study of vaccination effects on CD4 cells after COVID-19 (dated by TCRdb to between 2021 and 2024). As for the study more broadly: The ViraFEST assay stimulated PBMC with viral peptide pools and then used TCR sequencing to identify antigen-specific CD4+ T cell clonotypes by expansion. Each well held 1.5 million to 2.5 million PBMC cultured in IMDM containing approximately 5.2% human AB serum, about 10 IU/ml IL-2 and gentamicin, along with roughly 10 ug/ml peptides. Post-vaccine samples across the study were collected a median of 72 days after the second dose, with a range of 14 to 241. SARS-CoV-2 spike-specific CD4+ TCR repertoires were compared before and after mRNA vaccination in COVID-19 convalescent patients and in infection-naive vaccine recipients. Cultures from other donors in the study were sequenced using the Oncomine TCR Beta short-read assay on an Illumina iSeq 100. The full study included 10 COVID-19 convalescent patients and several SARS-CoV-2-naive healthy vaccine recipients. Study-wide findings and limitations: Among healthy vaccine recipients, nearly all vaccine-induced clones were SARS-CoV-2 mono-reactive, and only 1 of 255 was cross-reactive with common cold coronaviruses. At late post-vaccination timepoints, both infection-induced and vaccine-induced clones showed marked clonal contraction, consistent with waning T cell responses. Only a small number of convalescent patients were included, and no early post-infection timepoints were available, which limited the study.

For this clone: No cognate antigen has been identified for it. Per-base qualities were not stored, and no clone one base away is much larger.

The library came from the immunoSEQ multiplex PCR assay. DNA from the cultured and isolated CD4+ T cells underwent TCR beta CDR3 sequencing. From the authors' description of their analysis: Non-productive TCR sequences were removed and reads were trimmed to the CDR3 region, keeping CDR3s of at least 7 amino acids. Antigen-specific clonotypes were identified using the MANAFEST web app by comparison of expansion in peptide wells against reference cultures. To be called positive, a clone needed expansion at FDR<0.05 compared with the reference and with all other wells, an odds ratio greater than 5, and a frequency greater than 0.1% in two replicate wells. Cross-reactive clonotypes were defined as significantly expanded in SARS-CoV-2 spike wells and in at least one common cold coronavirus spike condition. Levenshtein distance calculated with the stringdist R package was used to assess CDR3 similarity, and unrooted trees were constructed with ape in R 3.6.1. Held by TCRdb, this immuneACCESS table contains in-frame sequences only and omits some clones. Under half of the omission traces to an unresolved V gene where checked; the cause of the rest is unknown. V and J calls and clone size are copied from that table; D and trimming were computed from the DNA. The sample has some 70,000 clones on record, less than 80% of them singletons. 2.4% of the sample is in the top ten clones.

After approximately eleven days of culture, CD4+ T cells were isolated with the EasySep CD4+ T cell isolation kit. Two doses of either the BNT162b2 or the mRNA-1273 mRNA SARS-CoV-2 vaccine were administered to participants. None of the healthy vaccine recipients had a prior SARS-CoV-2 infection, which was confirmed by nucleocapsid antibody tests that came back negative both before and after vaccination. On days 3 and 7, half of the culture medium was replaced with fresh IL-2-containing medium. Unless otherwise noted, each peptide stimulation condition was cultured in triplicate wells. Using Ficoll-Paque Plus gradient centrifugation, PBMC were separated from whole blood and then either used fresh or cryopreserved at -140C. The QIAamp micro DNA kit was used to extract genomic DNA from the cultured CD4+ T cells. Material: CD4+ T cells from PBMCs cultured without peptide, obtained after COVID-19 vaccination. This sequence was found in a human donor who received a COVID-19 vaccine.

The CDR3 protein: CASSHPTSGGPNEQFF. The sequenced DNA is TGTGCCAGCAGCCATCCAACTAGCGGGGGCCCAAATGAGCAGTTCTTC. This sequence uses TRBV3-1 (or the pseudogene TRBV3-2) and TRBJ2-1; a stretch of 11 junction bases matches TRBD2. For this chain, trimming is 3 bases at the V end and 7 bases at the J end, and the number of junction bases without a gene match is 8. The germline V gene (reference sequence) specifies LGHDT as CDR1 and YNNKEL as CDR2. The CDR3, from cysteine to phenylalanine, totals 16 residues. Here the CDR3 DNA is all that survives: 48 bases in frame from base 1.